This TCR beta chain was recorded in a study of spatial heterogeneity in lung cancer. Looking at the study overall: TCR and UMI combinations that were unique each appeared, on average, more than ten times in raw reads.

Every molecule of TCR cDNA had its own unique molecular identifier. Each CDR3 protein gets one entry after TCRdb re-called the 5' RACE reads with MiXCR. The data show under 85,000 distinct CDR3 sequences, around 7.3% seen once. This clonotype has just a few counts. Germline CDR1 is ENHRY and CDR2 is SYGVKD. V lost 2 bases to trimming and J lost 0 bases; unmatched junction nucleotides: 10. The CDR3 is 19 amino acids. Time point defined: sample taken at primary tumor resection. There were roughly 72 donors, all of them untreated patients with early-stage non-small cell lung cancer. The input material, whole RNA from tumor, nontumor lung or frozen PBMC, was sequenced unsorted.

The receptor was isolated from a male donor with early-stage non-small cell lung cancer. This chain uses TRBV10-3 with TRBJ2-1; TRBD2 agrees at 10 bases. The sequenced sample was PBMCs, obtained at surgery. Written as DNA, the CDR3 is TGTGCCATCAGTGAGGGAAGCGGGACTAGCGACAACTCCTACAATGAGCAGTTCTTC. This sequence encodes CAISEGSGTSDNSYNEQFF.